The 27 T cell receptor beta chains reported below all come from one sample, sequenced in a study of T cell responses to AZD1222 COVID-19 vaccine. Produced via immunoSEQ multiplex PCR; TCRdb's table is partial and in-frame only. The sample gives roughly 55,000 clones, around 89% of which show up once; less than 2% is in the top ten. Sequenced here: peripheral blood, sampled on day 0 of AZD1222 vaccination. These receptor sequences come from an adult in good health.

The sample holds one count of this clone. V is TRBV3-1 (or the pseudogene TRBV3-2) and J is TRBJ2-5; 7 nucleotides match TRBD1. Near its end, the DNA agrees better with TRBJ2-7, so the J call may be wrong. CDR3 length: 14 amino acids. From germline, CDR1 is LGHDT and CDR2 YNNKEL (reference sequence). The CDR3 DNA follows: TGTGCCAGCAGCCAAGAACAGGGGCCCTACGAGCAGTACTTC. Translating it yields CASSQEQGPYEQYF.

V is TRBV9 and J is TRBJ1-1; D possibly corresponds to TRBD1 (5 bases). The V end lost 0 bases, the J end lost 8 bases, and 14 bases lay between the germline ends. Germline loops: CDR1 SGDLS, CDR2 YYNGEE. The CDR3 extends over 14 amino acids. CDR3 in DNA: TGTGCCAGCAGCGTAGAGGCAGGGAATACCGAAGCTTTCTTT. Translating it yields CASSVEAGNTEAFF.

The chain uses TRBV5-8 and TRBJ1-6; 7 nucleotides align to TRBD1. The ends lost 2 bases at V and 6 bases at J; junction bases unmatched: 11. Germline V gene sequence: CDR1 SGHTS, CDR2 YDEGEE. The CDR3 contains 17 residues. CDR3 region: CASSFFSPSGGNSPLHF. CDR3 nucleotides: TGTGCCAGCAGCTTCTTTTCCCCCTCAGGGGGTAATTCACCCCTCCACTTT.

V is TRBV21-1 and J is TRBJ2-1. TRBV21-1 is annotated as a pseudogene. The CDR3 totals 14 residues. CDR3 bases: TGTGCCAGCAGCAAACCACCAGAGGGGCGCGAGCAGTTCTTC. Protein sequence: CASSKPPEGREQFF.

The chain couples TRBV6-2 or TRBV6-3 to TRBJ2-1; D is ambiguous. V lost 4 bases and J lost 0, with 4 bases in between. The CDR3 is made up of 13 amino acids. The germline CDR1 and CDR2 sequences are MNHEY and SVGEGT. CDR3 nucleotides: TGTGCCAGCAGTTCCCTCTCCTACAATGAGCAGTTCTTC. Its translation is CASSSLSYNEQFF.

The chain combines TRBV10-3 with TRBJ1-2; unclear D gene. The V end lost 3 bases, the J end lost 2 bases, and 7 bases lay between the germline ends. The CDR3 sequence is 13 residues long. CDR1 and CDR2 (germline): ENHRY, SYGVKD. The CDR3 protein is CAISERENYGYTF. In nucleotides, the CDR3 is TGTGCCATCAGTGAAAGAGAAAACTATGGCTACACCTTC.

The chain carries TRBV7-2 and TRBJ1-2, with D possibly matching TRBD1 (6 bases). V dropped 1 base and J dropped 4 bases, with 13 bases sitting between them. Germline V lookup: CDR1 SGHTA, CDR2 FQGNSA. This CDR3 spans 15 amino acids. The CDR3 DNA reads TGTGCCAGCAGCTTAGATTACAGGGTCGGCTATGGCTACACCTTC. It codes for CASSLDYRVGYGYTF. Complete variable domain (other parts from reference TRBV7-2 and TRBJ1-2): GAGVSQSPSNKVTEKGKDVELRCDPISGHTALYWYRQSLGQGLEFLIYFQGNSAPDKSGLPSDRFSAERTGGSVSTLTIQRTQQEDSAVYLCASSLDYRVGYGYTFGSGTRLTVV.

This sequence joins TRBV19 and TRBJ1-1, with 9 bases matching TRBD1. CDR3 length: 15 amino acids. Per germline, CDR1 LNHDA and CDR2 SQIVND (reference sequence). V lost 6 bases, J lost 5 bases, and 10 bases stayed unmatched. The DNA of the CDR3 is TGTGCCAGTAGACCGGGACAGGGAGTACGGACTGAAGCTTTCTTT. It specifies CASRPGQGVRTEAFF.

The rearrangement links TRBV7-9 to TRBJ2-7, with D perhaps TRBD1 (6 bases). Germline CDR1 SEHNR, CDR2 FQNEAQ (reference sequence). V lost 1 base, J lost 5 bases, and 15 bases lay in between. The CDR3 runs 15 residues. CDR3 coding DNA: TGTGCCAGCAGCTTAGTCCCAGGGGCGGATCACGAGCAGTACTTC. It codes for CASSLVPGADHEQYF.

The rearrangement links TRBV6-1 to TRBJ1-6; unclear D gene. Germline V lookup: CDR1 MNHNS, CDR2 SASEGT. This CDR3 has 14 amino acids. V was pared by 0 bases and J by 9 bases, with 9 bases between. The CDR3 DNA follows: TGTGCCAGCAGTGAAGCGAATTGGGGTTCACCCCTCCACTTT. Translation: CASSEANWGSPLHF.

V and J are TRBV14 and TRBJ1-1, with 7 bases identical to TRBD1. V shed 0 bases, J shed 0 bases, and the junction held 22 bases outside the gene matches. Germline CDR1 and CDR2: SGHDN and FVKESK. The CDR3 extends over 22 amino acids. The CDR3 spells CASSQDWFSYRGSSYMNTEAFF. CDR3 DNA: TGTGCCAGCAGCCAAGATTGGTTCTCGTACAGGGGATCAAGCTACATGAACACTGAAGCTTTCTTT.

In this sample, this clone turned up once. This chain connects TRBV6-5 to TRBJ1-1; D perhaps matches TRBD1 (5 bases). CDR3 size: 15 residues. With 6 bases removed from V and 6 bases from J, the gap between germline ends came to 20 bases. From germline, CDR1 is MNHEY and CDR2 SVGAGI. The CDR3 sequence is CASSAQTVGAAEAFF. The CDR3, as DNA: TGTGCCAGCAGCGCACAGACAGTGGGTGCTGCTGAAGCTTTCTTT.

This clone has only a few counts. The rearrangement links TRBV18 to TRBJ1-1; the D is unclear. Germline V gene data show CDR1 as KGHSH and CDR2 as LQKENI. This CDR3 is built from 13 residues. V dropped 2 bases and J dropped 3 bases, with 7 bases sitting between them. CDR3 nucleotides: TGTGCCAGCTCACCAGGGAGGGACACTGAAGCTTTCTTT. Translated: CASSPGRDTEAFF.

The V call is TRBV3-1 (or the pseudogene TRBV3-2), the J call TRBJ2-7; D perhaps matches TRBD2 (6 bases). The germline V gene has CDR1 LGHDT and CDR2 YNNKEL (reference sequence). Trimming removed 6 bases from V and 3 bases from J, with 12 bases in between. This CDR3 has 13 residues. The CDR3 region has the DNA TGTGCCAGCAGGGCGAGCGGGCGCTACGAGCAGTACTTC. Protein product: CASRASGRYEQYF.

The chain is built from TRBV6-6 and TRBJ1-1; D is undetermined. The CDR3 length is 14 residues. Germline V lookup: CDR1 MNHNY, CDR2 SVGAGI (reference sequence). Between the trimmed V and J ends, which lost 2 bases and 1 base, there was a span of 8 bases. The CDR3 DNA reads TGTGCCAGCAGTTACGGGCAGGAGAACACTGAAGCTTTCTTT. Its translation is CASSYGQENTEAFF.

The gene calls are TRBV27 and TRBJ2-7; 7 bases align to TRBD2. Trimming cost V 5 bases and J 3 bases; bases outside gene matches: 22. Germline lookup yields CDR1 MNHEY and CDR2 SMNVEV (reference sequence). The CDR3 sequence is 19 residues long. The CDR3 region has the DNA TGTGCCAGCAGTCGGGAACTGGCGGGAGCCCCACTAAGGATCTACGAGCAGTACTTC. It encodes CASSRELAGAPLRIYEQYF.

This clone was detected only a few times. The chain links TRBV10-1 to TRBJ2-1; 7 bases map to TRBD2. CDR1 is WNHNN, CDR2 SYGVQD, per germline (reference sequence). V dropped 8 bases and J dropped 9; count of bases not matched to a gene: 19. The CDR3 totals 16 residues. This CDR3 is CASAQQRTRVRGEQFF. In DNA form, the CDR3 reads TGCGCCAGCGCCCAGCAAAGGACTAGAGTTCGCGGTGAGCAGTTCTTC.

The CDR3 DNA reads TGTGCCACCAGCACGTACCGACAAGCTAACTATGGCTACACCTTC. It is translated as CATSTYRQANYGYTF. The chain links TRBV15 to TRBJ1-2, with no clear D. Trimming removed 4 bases at V and 0 bases at J, with 12 bases between. Germline V gene lookup returns CDR1 LNHNV and CDR2 YYDKDF (reference sequence). The CDR3 is 15 amino acids.

This clone was observed a few times. The chain combines TRBV30 with TRBJ2-1; the D call may be TRBD1 or TRBD2 (6 bases each). V lost 7 bases and J lost 8, with 18 bases in between. This CDR3 has 13 residues. Germline values: CDR1 GTSNPN, CDR2 SVGIG (reference sequence). CDR3 sequence reads: CASSKGGNDEQFF. DNA of the CDR3: TGTGCCTCCTCCAAAGGGGGGAACGATGAGCAGTTCTTC.

The rearrangement joins TRBV11-2 to TRBJ1-2; no clear D. Trimming took off 4 bases at V and 5 bases at J, with 26 bases between the two ends. From germline, CDR1 is SGHAT and CDR2 FQNNGV. This CDR3 comprises 18 residues. This CDR3 is CASSSLGGRRLPTYGYTF. CDR3 sequence (DNA): TGTGCCAGCAGCTCTCTCGGAGGCAGAAGACTACCCACTTATGGCTACACCTTC.

This chain links TRBV24-1 with TRBJ1-1; TRBD1 matches at 8 bases. V shed 4 bases, J shed 10 bases, and the junction held 4 bases outside the gene matches. Germline V gene lookup returns CDR1 KGHDR and CDR2 SFDVKD. The CDR3 runs to 12 residues. CDR3 amino acids: CATSDRTGIAFF. The CDR3 coding sequence is TGTGCCACCAGTGACCGGACAGGGATAGCTTTCTTT.

This rearrangement joins TRBV20-1 to TRBJ2-3; 10 bases are a match to TRBD2. This CDR3 spans 15 amino acids. Germline lookup yields CDR1 DFQATT and CDR2 SNEGSKA (reference sequence). V shed 3 bases and J 4 bases; nucleotides not matched to a gene: 7. The CDR3 region has the DNA TGCAGTGCTAGTGTGTTAGCGGGAGGCGCAGATACGCAGTATTTT. The encoded protein is CSASVLAGGADTQYF.

This clone was seen only a few times. The CDR3 DNA follows: TGTGCCAGCAGCGCCGGGACAGCTCGAGGGGGGCAGCATTTT. It encodes CASSAGTARGGQHF. The chain is built from TRBV2 and TRBJ1-5; 7 bases agree with TRBD1. There are 14 residues in the CDR3. The trim removed 6 bases at V and 13 bases at J, leaving 15 bases unmatched. Germline V gene lookup returns CDR1 SNHLY and CDR2 FYNNEI.

This clone was recorded once. The chain joins TRBV7-9 to TRBJ1-4; perhaps TRBD1 as D (5 bases). This CDR3 region has 14 residues. V was cut by 10 bases and J by 4 bases, with 16 bases left in between. Germline-derived CDR1 and CDR2 are SEHNR and FQNEAQ (reference sequence). Here the CDR3 DNA reads TGTGCCACAGCCCGGGCAGGGCTTAATGAAAAACTGTTTTTT. This sequence encodes CATARAGLNEKLFF.

This chain links TRBV11-1 with TRBJ2-7, with 8 positions matching TRBD2. Germline V CDR1 and CDR2: SGHAT, FQDESV (reference sequence). Trimming removed 5 bases from V and 6 bases from J; junction bases left unmatched: 9. CDR3 size: 14 residues. In DNA, the CDR3 is TGTGCCAGCAGCAGTAGCGGGAACACTCGCGAGCAGTACTTC. It specifies CASSSSGNTREQYF.

The genes are TRBV2 and TRBJ2-3; D is ambiguous. Germline V gene lookup returns CDR1 SNHLY and CDR2 FYNNEI. Trimming took 2 bases from V and 0 from J, leaving 3 bases between them. The CDR3 covers 13 residues. The CDR3 reads CASSEPSTDTQYF. The CDR3 nucleotides are TGTGCCAGCAGTGAACCCAGCACAGATACGCAGTATTTT. The variable domain in full, completed from reference TRBV2 and TRBJ2-3, reads EPEVTQTPSHQVTQMGQEVILRCVPISNHLYFYWYRQILGQKVEFLVSFYNNEISEKSEIFDDQFSVERPDGSNFTLKIRSTKLEDSAMYFCASSEPSTDTQYFGPGTRLTVL.

V and J are TRBV18 and TRBJ2-3, with a weak D call TRBD2 (6 bases). The CDR3 is 21 amino acids. V lost 2 bases, J lost 0 bases, and 27 bases lay in between. Germline CDR1 KGHSH, CDR2 LQKENI. The DNA for the CDR3 is TGTGCCAGCTCACCAAACAGGCCCCCCTTAAACCGGGAGTCCAGCACAGATACGCAGTATTTT. Its translation: CASSPNRPPLNRESSTDTQYF.